The 12 T cell receptor beta chains reported below all come from one sample, sequenced in a study of breast tumors, draining lymph nodes, adjacent tissues. TCRdb independently ran MiXCR on the multiplex PCR reads; one entry per CDR3 protein. In the table there are roughly 260,000 distinct CDR3 sequences, over 25% of which are singletons. Samples came from axillary lymph nodes draining the breast cancer. Sequencing was performed on axillary lymph node tissue. These receptor sequences come from a female donor with breast cancer. Some clones in this sample may be carry-over from other donors' samples.

This clonotype appeared many times. The chain combines TRBV29-1 with TRBJ2-3; D gene uncertain. This CDR3 region has 10 residues. V lost 8 bases, J lost 1 base, and 4 bases lay in between. CDR1 is SQVTM and CDR2 is ANQGSEA in the germline V gene. The CDR3 coding sequence is TGCAGCTCCGGCACAGATACGCAGTATTTT. It is translated as CSSGTDTQYF.

In its sample, this clonotype was seen many times. This chain uses TRBV20-1 with TRBJ2-1; D remains ambiguous. The CDR3 extends over 10 amino acids. Trimming shortened V by 6 bases and J by 7 bases, and 7 bases separated the two germline ends. Per germline, CDR1 DFQATT and CDR2 SNEGSKA (reference sequence). CDR3 in amino acids: CSAQSNEQFF. As DNA, the CDR3 is TGCAGTGCCCAGTCAAATGAGCAGTTCTTC.

Of note for this clonotype: Sequence at one end of the junction differs from germline and may be a read error. This chain's CDR3 is CASSEAGAGGGWGELFF. CDR3 nucleotide sequence: TGTGCCAGCAGTGAAGCCGGGGCAGGGGGAGGATGGGGGGAGTTGTTTTTT. The rearrangement joins TRBV2 to TRBJ2-2; D is perhaps TRBD1 (7 bases). CDR1 and CDR2 (germline): SNHLY, FYNNEI. The CDR3 totals 17 residues.

Turning to this clonotype: At one of its ends the junction is not consistent with the germline gene, which may arise from a read error. The chain carries TRBV2 and TRBJ2-1, with a weak D call TRBD2 (5 bases). Germline loops: CDR1 SNHLY, CDR2 FYNNEI. This CDR3 spans 13 amino acids. CDR3 in amino acids: CASSDTRYNEQRF. DNA for the CDR3: TGTGCCAGCAGTGATACCAGATACAATGAGCAGCGGTTC.

This clonotype appeared a few times. This sequence joins TRBV18 and TRBJ2-3, with D unclear. Trimming left V 2 bases short and J 5 bases short, with 8 bases between. CDR1 and CDR2 from the germline V gene are KGHSH and LQKENI. The CDR3 is 13 amino acids. CDR3 sequence: CASSPSAGDTQYF. CDR3 DNA sequence: TGTGCCAGCTCACCAAGCGCCGGAGATACGCAGTATTTT.

In its sample, this clonotype was seen many times. The genes are TRBV10-1 and TRBJ2-7, with 8 bases that match TRBD2. The V gene end was trimmed by 8 bases and the J gene end by 4 bases; junction bases not matched to a gene: 10. Germline assignment: CDR1 WNHNN and CDR2 SYGVQD (reference sequence). This CDR3 is built from 14 residues. The CDR3 sequence is CASPGGTRSYEQYF. The CDR3 DNA is TGCGCCAGCCCCGGGGGGACTAGGTCTTACGAGCAGTACTTC.

This clonotype was counted ten times or more. V usage is TRBV4-3 and J usage is TRBJ2-2; TRBD2 matches 7 bases. CDR1 and CDR2 from the germline V gene are LGHNA and YSLEER. This CDR3 has 15 residues. V trimming: 4 bases; J trimming: 6 bases; junction bases outside the gene matches: 8. In nucleotides, the CDR3 is TGCGCCAGCAGCCCCTTGGGGGGGAGGGCCGGGGAGCTGTTTTTT. As protein: CASSPLGGRAGELFF.

The chain joins TRBV6-2 or TRBV6-3 to TRBJ1-4; a weak D match, TRBD1 (5 bases). Germline CDR1 is MNHEY and CDR2 is SVGEGT. CDR3 length: 14 residues. The V end lost 8 bases, the J end lost 0 bases, and 10 bases lay between the germline ends. The CDR3 region is CASLPGATNEKLFF. Written as DNA, the CDR3 is TGTGCCAGCCTCCCGGGGGCAACTAATGAAAAACTGTTTTTT.

This clonotype has a count of ten or more. The chain joins TRBV6-5 to TRBJ1-2, with TRBD1 identical over 7 bases. V was pared by 6 bases and J by 4 bases, with 8 bases of the junction left unmatched. The CDR3 spans 14 residues. Germline lookup yields CDR1 MNHEY and CDR2 SVGAGI. As DNA, the CDR3 is TGTGCCAGCAGGAAGACAGGGTTGGCCTATGGCTACACCTTC. It translates to CASRKTGLAYGYTF.

This clonotype was recorded many times. V and J are TRBV2 and TRBJ2-1; TRBD2 is a possible D gene (5 bases). The V gene lost 10 bases and the J gene lost 5 bases, with 15 bases spanning the gap. CDR3 length: 13 residues. Germline values: CDR1 SNHLY, CDR2 FYNNEI. The CDR3 protein is CATEKRENNEQFF. DNA for the CDR3: TGTGCCACAGAGAAGAGGGAGAACAATGAGCAGTTCTTC.

As to this clonotype: A clone one base away is much larger, so this may be a read error. This sequence joins TRBV9 and TRBJ2-1, with 9 bases matching TRBD2. The length of the CDR3 is 15 residues. With V trimmed by 3 bases and J by 4 bases, 5 bases remained unmatched. The germline V gene encodes CDR1 SGDLS and CDR2 YYNGEE. In nucleotides, the CDR3 is TGTGCCAGCAGCGGGAGGACTAGCGCATACAATGAGCAGTTCTTC. It codes for CASSGRTSAYNEQFF.

This clonotype was found a few times. The junction departs from germline at one end; a sequencing error may be responsible. The genes are TRBV6-4 and TRBJ2-1; D unresolved. Per the germline V gene, CDR1 is MRHNA and CDR2 is SNTAGT. CDR3 length: 16 residues. CDR3 sequence: CASSHSRRLLGNEQFF. Here the CDR3 DNA reads TGTGCCAGCAGTCACTCGAGACGGCTATTAGGCAATGAGCAGTTCTTC.